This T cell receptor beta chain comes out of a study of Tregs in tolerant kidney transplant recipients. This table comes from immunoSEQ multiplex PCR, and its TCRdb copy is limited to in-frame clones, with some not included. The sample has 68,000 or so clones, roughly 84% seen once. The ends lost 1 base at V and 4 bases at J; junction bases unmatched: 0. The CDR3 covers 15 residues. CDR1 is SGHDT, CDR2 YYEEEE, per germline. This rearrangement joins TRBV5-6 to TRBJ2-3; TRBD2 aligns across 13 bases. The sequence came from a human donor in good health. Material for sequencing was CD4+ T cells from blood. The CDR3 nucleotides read TGTGCCAGCAGCTTGACTAGCGGGGGGGCAGATACGCAGTATTTT. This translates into CASSLTSGGADTQYF. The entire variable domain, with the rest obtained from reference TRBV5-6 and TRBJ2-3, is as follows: DAGVTQSPTHLIKTRGQQVTLRCSPKSGHDTVSWYQQALGQGPQFIFQYYEEEERQRGNFPDRFSGHQFPNYSSELNVNALLLGDSALYLCASSLTSGGADTQYFGPGTRLTVL.